This T cell receptor (beta chain) was identified in a study of response to subunit inactivated influenza vaccine. Study-level results: Authors suggested seasonal influenza vaccinations each recruit few new T cells.

A single record per CDR3 protein comes from TCRdb applying MiXCR to the RT-PCR reads. The sample records 400,000 to 650,000 distinct CDR3 sequences, under 8.5% being singletons. V was shortened by 0 bases and J by 14 bases, with 21 bases between the two germline ends. CDR1 is LNHNV and CDR2 is YYDKDF in the germline V gene (reference sequence). The CDR3 has 15 amino acids. The table lists this clonotype with a few counts. What it binds is unknown. The sample here was PBMCs from blood, taken 23 months after vaccination. The receptor's source is a man between 50 and 70 years old who received an inactivated influenza vaccine. The genes are TRBV15 and TRBJ2-3, with D maybe TRBD2 (5 bases). CDR3 nucleotide sequence: TGTGCCACCAGCAGAGATCTCAGCGAAGGGCTCGGAGGGTATTTT. Its translation is CATSRDLSEGLGGYF.